The T cell receptor (beta chain) described here comes from a study of blood T cell repertoires in COVID-19. The CDR3 is 14 residues long. CDR1 is SGHDT and CDR2 is YYEEEE in the germline V gene. Trimming pared 5 bases from V and 0 bases from J, leaving 6 bases between. The assay was immunoSEQ multiplex PCR, and TCRdb's table has in-frame clones only and misses some. Among roughly 26,000 clones listed, about nine tenths were seen once. This chain joins TRBV5-6 and TRBJ2-6; D not certain. The specimen sequenced was peripheral blood. This clonotype was obtained from a human donor in a cohort sampled during active COVID-19. The CDR3 nucleotides read TGTGCCAGCAGGCGGCGCTCTGGGGCCAACGTCCTGACTTTC. It translates to CASRRRSGANVLTF.